The 26 T cell receptor beta chains listed next were all sequenced from one sample in a study of cytomegalovirus exposure and HLA in healthy donors. Assay: immunoSEQ multiplex PCR; the TCRdb copy retains only in-frame clones and omits some. The table includes 100,000 to 120,000 clones, about 94% detected once. Sequenced: PBMCs. The receptors originated from a woman aged 18-29 years in good health and CMV-seronegative.

The genes are TRBV7-2 and TRBJ2-3; D is unclear. CDR3 size: 14 residues. The V and J ends lost 1 base and 2 bases respectively, with 7 bases between them. Germline V gives CDR1 SGHTA, CDR2 FQGNSA. The CDR3 coding sequence is TGTGCCAGCAGCTTAGGGCGGAACACAGATACGCAGTATTTT. Translating it yields CASSLGRNTDTQYF.

The chain couples TRBV7-9 to TRBJ1-2, with TRBD1 as a possible D gene (6 bases). Deletions cut 6 bases from V and 2 bases from J, with 13 bases between. Germline V lookup: CDR1 SEHNR, CDR2 FQNEAQ (reference sequence). The CDR3 extends over 14 amino acids. The CDR3 region is CASRVGALNYGYTF. CDR3 in DNA: TGTGCCAGCAGAGTGGGGGCCCTAAACTATGGCTACACCTTC.

The genes are TRBV28 and TRBJ1-5; unclear D gene. CDR1 MDHEN and CDR2 SYDVKM come from the germline V gene. The CDR3 spans 12 residues. The germline V and J ends were trimmed by 2 bases and 11 bases, with 10 bases remaining between them. In DNA form, the CDR3 reads TGTGCCAGCAGTTTACTTCTTGCGGCCCAGCATTTT. Translating it yields CASSLLLAAQHF.

The chain joins TRBV6-1 to TRBJ2-5; TRBD1 is a possible D gene (6 bases). Germline-derived CDR1 and CDR2 are MNHNS and SASEGT. This CDR3 spans 12 amino acids. The V gene lost 9 bases and the J gene lost 5 bases, with 13 bases spanning the gap. The CDR3 spells CASRTARETQYF. The CDR3 bases are TGTGCCAGTCGGACAGCTAGGGAGACCCAGTACTTC.

The chain couples TRBV5-1 to TRBJ1-5; 10 bases are shared with TRBD1. This CDR3 region has 16 residues. The germline V gene has CDR1 SGHRS and CDR2 YFSETQ. Trimming cost V 5 bases and J 3 bases; bases outside gene matches: 8. The CDR3 sequence is CASRGDRGSLNQPQHF. The CDR3 region has the DNA TGCGCCAGCAGAGGGGACAGGGGCTCCCTCAATCAGCCCCAGCATTTT.

The chain has TRBV13 and TRBJ2-4, with D possibly matching TRBD2 (5 bases). CDR3 length equals 14 residues. The ends were cut back, 0 bases at V and 7 bases at J, with 10 bases in the middle. Germline lookup yields CDR1 PRHDT and CDR2 FYEKMQ (reference sequence). DNA for the CDR3: TGTGCCAGCAGCTTAGGGCTAGCTGAGAACATTCAGTACTTC. This gives the protein CASSLGLAENIQYF.

The CDR3 protein is CAWSPGGRVNEKLFF. CDR3 nucleotide sequence: TGTGCCTGGAGCCCGGGGGGCAGGGTTAATGAAAAACTGTTTTTT. The rearrangement uses TRBV30 and TRBJ1-4, with a possible D match to TRBD1 (6 bases). V gave up 3 bases and J gave up 4 bases, with 15 bases separating them. Per the germline V gene, CDR1 is GTSNPN and CDR2 is SVGIG (reference sequence). This CDR3 is built from 15 residues. Complete variable domain (other parts from reference TRBV30 and TRBJ1-4): SQTIHQWPATLVQPVGSPLSLECTVEGTSNPNLYWYRQAAGRGLQLLFYSVGIGQISSEVPQNLSASRPQDRQFILSSKKLLLSDSGFYLCAWSPGGRVNEKLFFGSGTQLSVL.

Comments on this clone: This could be a read error, since a much larger clone is one nucleotide away. This CDR3 is also generated by other DNA sequences in the sample. The genes are TRBV6-5 and TRBJ2-7; D remains ambiguous. Germline assignment: CDR1 MNHEY and CDR2 SVGAGI. This CDR3 contains 11 residues. Trimming stripped 6 bases from V and 3 bases from J, with 6 bases between. CDR3 protein: CASSAGYEQYF. DNA of the CDR3: TGTGCCAGCAGCGCCGGCTACGAGCAGTACTTC.

The V call is TRBV7-3, the J call TRBJ1-1, with D unresolved. The CDR3 is 13 residues long. Trimming cost V 3 bases and J 1 base, with 6 bases left between them. Germline CDR1 and CDR2: SGHTA and FQGTGA. The CDR3 DNA follows: TGTGCCAGCAGCTTTGCAGGGAACACTGAAGCTTTCTTT. It yields the protein CASSFAGNTEAFF.

The rearrangement uses TRBV4-1 and TRBJ1-3; the match to TRBD1 covers 7 bases. This CDR3 has 16 residues. Germline V gives CDR1 MGHRA, CDR2 YSYEKL. After removal of 0 bases from V and 4 bases from J, the junction contained 6 bases not matched to a gene. The CDR3 protein is CASSQDLGTAGNTIYF. CDR3 DNA: TGCGCCAGCAGCCAAGACCTCGGGACAGCCGGAAACACCATATATTTT.

The genes are TRBV18 and TRBJ1-5, with 9 bases that match TRBD1. The CDR3 has 17 residues. CDR1 and CDR2 from the germline V gene are KGHSH and LQKENI. Germline trimming cut 4 bases from V and 6 bases from J; bases unmatched to any gene: 13. The DNA of the CDR3 is TGTGCCAGCTCACGGGACGGGGGACAGGGCGTATCTCAGCCCCAGCATTTT. Translating it yields CASSRDGGQGVSQPQHF.

The V call is TRBV2, the J call TRBJ1-2; 7 bases match TRBD1. After removal of 4 bases from V and 0 bases from J, the junction contained 5 bases not matched to a gene. Germline-derived CDR1 and CDR2 are SNHLY and FYNNEI. The CDR3 is made up of 15 amino acids. In nucleotides, the CDR3 is TGTGCCAGCAGTGGACAGGGTCTTTCTAACTATGGCTACACCTTC. It translates to CASSGQGLSNYGYTF.

The CDR3 bases are TGTGCCAGCAGCTTGCAAAAGACTAGCGGGGGGCCCAATGAGCAGTTCTTC. It yields the protein CASSLQKTSGGPNEQFF. This rearrangement joins TRBV5-4 to TRBJ2-1; 13 nucleotides match TRBD2. The CDR3 loop spans 17 amino acids. The germline gives CDR1 SGHNT, CDR2 YYREEE (reference sequence). Trimming at V came to 1 base and at J to 6 bases, leaving 7 bases not matched to a gene. The whole variable domain, filled in from reference TRBV5-4 and TRBJ2-1, reads ETGVTQSPTHLIKTRGQQVTLRCSSQSGHNTVSWYQQALGQGPQFIFQYYREEENGRGNFPPRFSGLQFPNYSSELNVNALELDDSALYLCASSLQKTSGGPNEQFFGPGTRLTVL.

The chain links TRBV11-2 to TRBJ2-5, with 7 bases matching TRBD2. This CDR3 spans 14 amino acids. Germline V CDR1 and CDR2: SGHAT, FQNNGV. With V trimmed by 4 bases and J by 0 bases, 2 bases remained unmatched. This chain's CDR3 is CASSSTSHQETQYF. CDR3 nucleotide sequence: TGTGCCAGCAGCTCGACTAGCCACCAAGAGACCCAGTACTTC.

The V call is TRBV6-1, the J call TRBJ2-7; 8 bases line up with TRBD1. V lost 6 bases and J lost 2; bases outside the gene matches: 9. This CDR3 contains 15 residues. Germline CDR1 reads MNHNS; CDR2 reads SASEGT. The CDR3 loop is CASRGDRPATYEQYF. CDR3 bases: TGTGCCAGCAGGGGGGACAGGCCGGCCACCTACGAGCAGTACTTC.

The CDR3 spells CASRRTDTYEQYF. The CDR3, as DNA: TGTGCCAGCAGGAGGACAGATACCTACGAGCAGTACTTC. This sequence joins TRBV6-1 and TRBJ2-7, with TRBD1 as a possible D gene (6 bases). Trimming removed 6 bases from V and 2 bases from J, with 11 bases in between. Looked up from germline, CDR1 is MNHNS and CDR2 is SASEGT. This CDR3 region has 13 residues.

This chain links TRBV6-5 with TRBJ2-1; D unclear. Between the trimmed V and J ends, which lost 0 bases and 5 bases, there was a span of 14 bases. This CDR3 region has 16 residues. CDR1 MNHEY and CDR2 SVGAGI come from the germline V gene. CDR3 sequence reads: CASSYSFPQAHNEQFF. CDR3 DNA: TGTGCCAGCAGTTACTCGTTTCCCCAAGCTCACAATGAGCAGTTCTTC.

The chain employs TRBV4-3 and TRBJ2-1; TRBD2 matches at 11 bases. The V segment lost 2 bases and the J segment 14 bases; nucleotides outside the gene matches: 5. The CDR3 runs to 13 residues. Germline CDR1 and CDR2: LGHNA and YSLEER. The CDR3 loop reads CASSQSSGGAEFF. The CDR3 nucleotides read TGCGCCAGCAGCCAAAGTAGCGGGGGGGCCGAGTTCTTC.

The chain carries TRBV10-3 and TRBJ2-5; 7 bases are shared with TRBD2. The germline CDR1 and CDR2 sequences are ENHRY and SYGVKD. The CDR3 length is 12 residues. Trimming at V came to 10 bases and at J to 3 bases, leaving 5 bases not matched to a gene. The CDR3 spells CATGTTEETQYF. The CDR3 DNA reads TGTGCCACCGGGACTACCGAAGAGACCCAGTACTTC.

The V call is TRBV19, the J call TRBJ2-7; tentatively, D is TRBD2 (6 bases). CDR1 and CDR2 (germline): LNHDA, SQIVND (reference sequence). The V gene lost 3 bases and the J gene lost 5 bases, with 14 bases spanning the gap. The CDR3 is 14 residues long. The CDR3 is CASSIFWGRHEQYF. The CDR3 nucleotides are TGTGCCAGTAGTATTTTTTGGGGGAGGCACGAGCAGTACTTC.

The rearrangement links TRBV5-4 to TRBJ1-3; D unresolved. Germline assignment: CDR1 SGHNT and CDR2 YYREEE (reference sequence). Trimming shortened V by 0 bases and J by 0 bases, and 13 bases separated the two germline ends. This CDR3 is built from 17 residues. For the CDR3, the DNA is TGTGCCAGCAGCTTGGCCCCGGGATCGATCTCTGGAAACACCATATATTTT. It translates to CASSLAPGSISGNTIYF.

V and J are TRBV30 and TRBJ2-7; 13 bases are shared with TRBD2. The junction had 4 bases not matched to a gene; V was cut back by 0 bases and J by 5 bases. The CDR3 runs to 15 residues. Germline V gene sequence: CDR1 GTSNPN, CDR2 SVGIG (reference sequence). The CDR3 is CAWSVLAGGPDEQYF. The CDR3 bases are TGTGCCTGGAGTGTACTAGCGGGGGGGCCTGACGAGCAGTACTTC. The entire variable domain, with the rest obtained from reference TRBV30 and TRBJ2-7, is as follows: SQTIHQWPATLVQPVGSPLSLECTVEGTSNPNLYWYRQAAGRGLQLLFYSVGIGQISSEVPQNLSASRPQDRQFILSSKKLLLSDSGFYLCAWSVLAGGPDEQYFGPGTRLTVT.

The chain uses TRBV6-5 and TRBJ2-3; D unclear. Germline V gene data show CDR1 as MNHEY and CDR2 as SVGAGI. The V gene lost 1 base and the J gene lost 3 bases, with 5 bases spanning the gap. There are 13 residues in the CDR3. CDR3 sequence: CASSYLQTDTQYF. Written as DNA, the CDR3 is TGTGCCAGCAGTTACTTGCAGACAGATACGCAGTATTTT.

This clone has more than one count but fewer than ten. This chain uses TRBV6-5 with TRBJ2-1; 8 bases map to TRBD2. Germline trimming cut 6 bases from V and 4 bases from J; bases unmatched to any gene: 8. The CDR3 runs 15 residues. CDR1 MNHEY and CDR2 SVGAGI come from the germline V gene. CDR3 sequence: CASRAGGPRYNEQFF. The CDR3 DNA reads as TGTGCCAGCAGGGCGGGGGGCCCGCGGTACAATGAGCAGTTCTTC.

The V and J genes are TRBV9 and TRBJ2-1; D might be TRBD2 (5 bases). Germline-derived CDR1 and CDR2 are SGDLS and YYNGEE. CDR3 length equals 13 residues. Trimming removed 7 bases from V and 2 bases from J, with 10 bases in between. The DNA for the CDR3 is TGTGCCAGCGGGAGCAGAGCCTACAATGAGCAGTTCTTC. Its protein is CASGSRAYNEQFF.

The chain links TRBV10-3 to TRBJ2-2; TRBD1 aligns across 7 bases. V shed 2 bases, J shed 7 bases, and the junction held 1 base outside the gene matches. The CDR3 extends over 13 amino acids. CDR1 and CDR2 from the germline V gene are ENHRY and SYGVKD. CDR3 nucleotide sequence: TGTGCCATCAGTGAGCAGGGGGTCGGGGAGCTGTTTTTT. Translating it yields CAISEQGVGELFF.